This passage covers 10 T cell receptor beta chains from one sample sequenced in a study of cytomegalovirus exposure and HLA in healthy donors. Amplification used 60 Vbeta primers and 13 Jbeta primers. Libraries were prepared by immunoSEQ multiplex PCR; TCRdb keeps only in-frame clonotypes and omits some of them. Of some 170,000 clones listed, under 90% are singletons. Sequenced: PBMCs. All receptors derive from a man younger than 45 in good health and CMV-seronegative.

This clone was seen more than once but under ten times. The chain joins TRBV7-3 to TRBJ2-3; a possible D gene is TRBD2 (7 bases). The germline CDR1 and CDR2 sequences are SGHTA and FQGTGA. The CDR3 extends over 13 amino acids. V was trimmed by 4 bases and J by 10 bases, leaving 15 bases between them. The CDR3 DNA reads TGTGCCAGCAGCTACACTGGGGAGGGGGCGCAGTATTTT. This gives the protein CASSYTGEGAQYF.

This chain joins TRBV6-5 and TRBJ2-2; 8 bases are a match to TRBD1. This CDR3 has 16 residues. Germline CDR1 is MNHEY and CDR2 is SVGAGI. The ends lost 1 base at V and 8 bases at J; junction bases unmatched: 9. CDR3 coding DNA: TGTGCCAGCAGTTACTTAGACAGGGGAATAGGTGGGGAGCTGTTTTTT. Residues: CASSYLDRGIGGELFF.

The rearrangement joins TRBV30 to TRBJ1-2; 7 bases align to TRBD1. Germline V gives CDR1 GTSNPN, CDR2 SVGIG (reference sequence). V lost 1 base to trimming and J lost 7 bases; unmatched junction nucleotides: 3. This CDR3 is 12 amino acids long. CDR3 loop: CAWSGQGSGYTF. CDR3 DNA sequence: TGTGCCTGGAGTGGACAGGGAAGTGGCTACACCTTC.

The chain combines TRBV28 with TRBJ2-3, with TRBD2 identical over 8 bases. The CDR3 has 15 amino acids. With V trimmed by 2 bases and J by 0 bases, 1 base remained unmatched. The germline V gene has CDR1 MDHEN and CDR2 SYDVKM. CDR3 in DNA: TGTGCCAGCAGTTTAACGGGAGGGAGCACAGATACGCAGTATTTT. Translation: CASSLTGGSTDTQYF. Using reference TRBV28 and TRBJ2-3 for the parts outside the CDR3, the full variable domain is DVKVTQSSRYLVKRTGEKVFLECVQDMDHENMFWYRQDPGLGLRLIYFSYDVKMKEKGDIPEGYSVSREKKERFSLILESASTNQTSMYLCASSLTGGSTDTQYFGPGTRLTVL.

The V call is TRBV28, the J call TRBJ1-2; TRBD1 is a possible D gene (5 bases). Trimming stripped 2 bases from V and 3 bases from J, with 10 bases between. The CDR3 has 14 amino acids. From germline, CDR1 is MDHEN and CDR2 SYDVKM. CDR3 amino acids: CASSLGAGYYGYTF. The CDR3 DNA is TGTGCCAGCAGTTTAGGGGCCGGGTACTATGGCTACACCTTC.

With respect to this clone: Different DNA sequences within this sample yield the same CDR3. The J gene is TRBJ1-2, the V gene TRBV29-1; 7 nucleotides match TRBD1. Germline loops: CDR1 SQVTM, CDR2 ANQGSEA. CDR3 length equals 11 residues. Losses at the gene ends were 3 bases for V and 8 bases for J; bases not matched to a gene: 3. The DNA of the CDR3 is TGCAGCGTTGAGCAGGGGGGCGGCTACACCTTC. Translation gives CSVEQGGGYTF.

The chain recombines TRBV5-5 with TRBJ2-2; D is possibly TRBD1 (6 bases). The CDR3 extends over 14 amino acids. Germline CDR1 and CDR2: SGHKS and YYEKEE (reference sequence). Trimming removed 4 bases from V and 7 bases from J, with 14 bases in between. CDR3 loop: CASSQLTGNGELFF. As DNA, the CDR3 is TGTGCCAGCAGCCAGCTAACAGGGAACGGGGAGCTGTTTTTT. The full variable domain, with the rest looked up from reference TRBV5-5 and TRBJ2-2, is DAGVTQSPTHLIKTRGQQVTLRCSPISGHKSVSWYQQVLGQGPQFIFQYYEKEERGRGNFPDRFSARQFPNYSSELNVNALLLGDSALYLCASSQLTGNGELFFGEGSRLTVL.

This clone was seen only a few times. The J gene is TRBJ2-7, the V gene TRBV6-5, with D possibly TRBD1 on 5 matching bases. The germline CDR1 and CDR2 sequences are MNHEY and SVGAGI. Trimming took 9 bases from V and 5 from J, leaving 11 bases between them. The CDR3 loop spans 11 amino acids. The CDR3 spells CARPPGNEQYF. The CDR3 bases are TGTGCCAGACCCCCAGGGAACGAGCAGTACTTC.

The V gene is TRBV5-5, the J gene TRBJ1-3, with unresolved D. There are 15 residues in the CDR3. Germline values: CDR1 SGHKS, CDR2 YYEKEE (reference sequence). V was shortened by 0 bases and J by 0 bases, with 7 bases between the two germline ends. CDR3 in amino acids: CASSLVLSSGNTIYF. Written as DNA, the CDR3 is TGTGCCAGCAGCTTGGTCCTCAGCTCTGGAAACACCATATATTTT. Based on the CDR3 plus reference TRBV5-5 and TRBJ1-3, the full variable domain is DAGVTQSPTHLIKTRGQQVTLRCSPISGHKSVSWYQQVLGQGPQFIFQYYEKEERGRGNFPDRFSARQFPNYSSELNVNALLLGDSALYLCASSLVLSSGNTIYFGEGSWLTVV.

CDR3 coding DNA: TGTGCCAGCAGTTTAACCGCGGGACAGGGTGGCTCACCCCTCCACTTT. Protein product: CASSLTAGQGGSPLHF. This chain joins TRBV28 and TRBJ1-6; 9 bases align to TRBD1. From germline, CDR1 is MDHEN and CDR2 SYDVKM. This CDR3 spans 16 amino acids. V lost 2 bases and J lost 10; bases outside the gene matches: 9.